These T cell receptor beta chains were read from a single sample in a study of blood T cell repertoires in COVID-19. The table came from immunoSEQ multiplex PCR; TCRdb's copy has only in-frame clones and leaves some out. The sample lists 150,000 to 200,000 clones, about 83% occurring once. The sequenced material came from peripheral blood. These receptors originate from a woman aged 65 to 85 with COVID-19, enrolled during active disease. CDR3s include the opening cysteine and the closing phenylalanine or tryptophan. D genes are given only for firm matches. Only some rows state a clone size, as once, few, many or a class for expanded clones.

D gene: NA; J gene: TRBJ2-5; clone size: NA; V gene: TRBV5-1; CDR3 DNA: TGCGCCAGCAGCTTGCCCGGGAACCAAGAGACCCAGTACTTC; CDR3 protein: CASSLPGNQETQYF
D gene: TRBD2; J gene: TRBJ2-1; clone size: once; V gene: TRBV28; CDR3 DNA: TGTGCCACCCAAAGGTTGGCGGGGGGGCTTTGGTCTCTCAATGAGCAGTTCTTC; CDR3 protein: CATQRLAGGLWSLNEQFF
D gene: NA; J gene: TRBJ2-7; clone size: NA; V gene: TRBV27; CDR3 DNA: TGTGCCAGCAGGTCACCGGGCTTCAGCGGCTACGAGCAGTACTTC; CDR3 protein: CASRSPGFSGYEQYF
D gene: NA; J gene: TRBJ1-5; clone size: once; V gene: TRBV19; CDR3 DNA: TGTGCCAGTAGTATAGGGGGCCGTGGCAATCAGCCCCAGCATTTT; CDR3 protein: CASSIGGRGNQPQHF
D gene: NA; J gene: TRBJ2-1; clone size: NA; V gene: TRBV9; CDR3 DNA: TGTGCCAGCAGCTTCGTAGCAAATGAGCAGTTCTTC; CDR3 protein: CASSFVANEQFF
D gene: TRBD1; J gene: TRBJ2-2; clone size: NA; V gene: TRBV4-1; CDR3 DNA: TGCGCCAGCAGCCAAGCCCCCAGGGGGAAGGCCGGGGAGCTGTTTTTT; CDR3 protein: CASSQAPRGKAGELFF
D gene: NA; J gene: TRBJ1-3; clone size: NA; V gene: TRBV27; CDR3 DNA: TGTGCCAGCAGTTTAAGACACTCTGGAAACACCATATATTTT; CDR3 protein: CASSLRHSGNTIYF
D gene: NA; J gene: TRBJ1-4; clone size: few; V gene: TRBV4-2; CDR3 DNA: TGTGCCAGCAGCCAAGGGGGGGACGGTGGTGAAAAACTGTTTTTT; CDR3 protein: CASSQGGDGGEKLFF
D gene: NA; J gene: TRBJ1-1; clone size: NA; V gene: TRBV2; CDR3 DNA: TGTGCCAGCAGGGTAAACAGTCAGGGTTACACTGAAGCTTTCTTT; CDR3 protein: CASRVNSQGYTEAFF
D gene: TRBD2; J gene: TRBJ2-3; clone size: NA; V gene: TRBV18; CDR3 DNA: TGTGCCAGCTCACCAGAGGTAGCGGCGGGAGGGGATACGCAGTATTTT; CDR3 protein: CASSPEVAAGGDTQYF
D gene: NA; J gene: TRBJ2-1; clone size: NA; V gene: TRBV19; CDR3 DNA: TGTGCCAGTAGTAATCAACAATTCTACAATGAGCAGTTCTTC; CDR3 protein: CASSNQQFYNEQFF
D gene: NA; J gene: TRBJ1-4; clone size: NA; V gene: TRBV6-1; CDR3 DNA: TGTGCCAGCAGTGAAACCTTGGCGCAGGATGAAAAACTGTTTTTT; CDR3 protein: CASSETLAQDEKLFF
D gene: TRBD1; J gene: TRBJ1-4; clone size: NA; V gene: TRBV7-8; CDR3 DNA: TGTGCCAGCAGCCCTGGGACAGGCGAAAAACTGTTTTTT; CDR3 protein: CASSPGTGEKLFF
D gene: TRBD2; J gene: TRBJ2-1; clone size: NA; V gene: TRBV7-2; CDR3 DNA: TGTGCCAGCAGCTTCCAAGGACTAGGGATTAACAATGAGCAGTTCTTC; CDR3 protein: CASSFQGLGINNEQFF
D gene: TRBD1; J gene: TRBJ1-3; clone size: NA; V gene: TRBV19; CDR3 DNA: TGTGCCAGTAGCCAATCTGGGACAGACTCTGGAAACACCATATATTTT; CDR3 protein: CASSQSGTDSGNTIYF
D gene: TRBD2; J gene: TRBJ2-3; clone size: NA; V gene: TRBV7-2; CDR3 DNA: TGTGCCAGCAGCCCCACGGGACTAGCGACAGATACGCAGTATTTT; CDR3 protein: CASSPTGLATDTQYF
D gene: TRBD1; J gene: TRBJ1-1; clone size: NA; V gene: TRBV14; CDR3 DNA: TGTGCCAGCAGCCAAGAGGAGGGACAGGGTTCGGTACTGGCTGAAGCTTTCTTT; CDR3 protein: CASSQEEGQGSVLAEAFF
D gene: NA; J gene: TRBJ1-1; clone size: NA; V gene: TRBV6-1; CDR3 DNA: TGTGCCAGCAGTGACATCAACCGGGGAGCTTTCTTT; CDR3 protein: CASSDINRGAFF
D gene: NA; J gene: TRBJ1-1; clone size: NA; V gene: TRBV3-1/TRBV3-2; CDR3 DNA: TGTGCCAGCAGCCACTTACAGGTCTCAAGGACTGAAGCTTTCTTT; CDR3 protein: CASSHLQVSRTEAFF
D gene: NA; J gene: TRBJ2-3; clone size: NA; V gene: TRBV29-1; CDR3 DNA: TGCAGCGTTGACTCGGGTTTCGGCACAGATACGCAGTATTTT; CDR3 protein: CSVDSGFGTDTQYF
D gene: NA; J gene: TRBJ1-5; clone size: NA; V gene: TRBV10-3; CDR3 DNA: TGTGCCATCAGTTTGCAGGCCAATCAGCCCCAGCATTTT; CDR3 protein: CAISLQANQPQHF
D gene: TRBD1; J gene: TRBJ1-3; clone size: NA; V gene: TRBV20-1; CDR3 DNA: TGCAGTGCTAGTAAGGGTTGGACAGGAGGTGGAAACACCATATATTTT; CDR3 protein: CSASKGWTGGGNTIYF
D gene: NA; J gene: TRBJ1-6; clone size: NA; V gene: TRBV11-2; CDR3 DNA: TGTGCCAGCAGCTTTGGGGCTGATCATTCACCCCTCCACTTT; CDR3 protein: CASSFGADHSPLHF
D gene: NA; J gene: TRBJ2-7; clone size: once; V gene: TRBV28; CDR3 DNA: TGTGCCAGCAGTTCCGGGACACGAATGGAGCAGTACTTC; CDR3 protein: CASSSGTRMEQYF
D gene: TRBD1; J gene: TRBJ1-4; clone size: NA; V gene: TRBV6-5; CDR3 DNA: TGTGCCAGCATCCCCCGGACAGGCGCTAATGAAAAACTGTTTTTT; CDR3 protein: CASIPRTGANEKLFF
D gene: NA; J gene: TRBJ1-6; clone size: NA; V gene: TRBV5-1; CDR3 DNA: TGCGCCAGCAGCCCAGGGACGGAGGGATCACCCCTCCACTTT; CDR3 protein: CASSPGTEGSPLHF
D gene: TRBD1; J gene: TRBJ2-1; clone size: NA; V gene: TRBV25-1; CDR3 DNA: TGTGCCAGCAGTGCCGGGACAGGCCAGTTCTTC; CDR3 protein: CASSAGTGQFF
D gene: NA; J gene: TRBJ1-2; clone size: once; V gene: TRBV5-4; CDR3 DNA: TGTGCCAGCAGCTTGGCCCAGGCCTACTATGGCTACACCTTC; CDR3 protein: CASSLAQAYYGYTF
D gene: NA; J gene: TRBJ1-1; clone size: once; V gene: TRBV7-8; CDR3 DNA: TGTGCCAGCGGTCAACAGGGAATGAACACTGAAGCTTTCTTT; CDR3 protein: CASGQQGMNTEAFF
D gene: NA; J gene: TRBJ2-7; clone size: once; V gene: TRBV28; CDR3 DNA: TGTGCCAGCAGTTTTACCGCCGGGGGACCCTACGAGCAGTACTTC; CDR3 protein: CASSFTAGGPYEQYF
D gene: NA; J gene: TRBJ2-7; clone size: few; V gene: TRBV5-1; CDR3 DNA: TGCGCCAGCAGCCCCTTGGCAGGGTCCTACGAGCAGTACTTC; CDR3 protein: CASSPLAGSYEQYF
D gene: TRBD2; J gene: TRBJ2-5; clone size: NA; V gene: TRBV13; CDR3 DNA: TGTGCCAGCAGCTTACGTCGACTAGCGGGGTTACAAGAGACCCAGTACTTC; CDR3 protein: CASSLRRLAGLQETQYF
D gene: NA; J gene: TRBJ1-3; clone size: few; V gene: TRBV19; CDR3 DNA: TGTGCCAGTAGTACTAACCAGGAGGGGCTCGGAAACACCATATATTTT; CDR3 protein: CASSTNQEGLGNTIYF
D gene: TRBD1; J gene: TRBJ1-6; clone size: NA; V gene: TRBV30; CDR3 DNA: TGTGCCTGGAGTCAGGGGACAGGAGGGAATTCACCCCTCCACTTT; CDR3 protein: CAWSQGTGGNSPLHF
D gene: TRBD1; J gene: TRBJ2-7; clone size: NA; V gene: TRBV24-1; CDR3 DNA: TGTGCCACCAGTGATGTAACCGGGACAGGGCTTCACGAGCAGTACTTC; CDR3 protein: CATSDVTGTGLHEQYF
D gene: TRBD2; J gene: TRBJ2-1; clone size: NA; V gene: TRBV27; CDR3 DNA: TGTGCCAGCAGTTCTAGCGGGGGGGCCTACAATGAGCAGTTCTTC; CDR3 protein: CASSSSGGAYNEQFF